This T cell receptor (beta chain) was recovered during a study of cytomegalovirus exposure and HLA in healthy donors. Broader study findings: Most TCR sequences were uncommon, yet certain public TCRs appeared in many donors. Some TCR beta chains (164 of them) were listed as cytomegalovirus-associated. Reports described diagnosis of cytomegalovirus status by the classifier as highly specific and sensitive.

Turning to this clone: The antigen is undetermined.

Data came from immunoSEQ multiplex PCR; TCRdb stores just in-frame clones and leaves some out. The sample yields 150,000 to 200,000 clones, roughly 86% seen once. CDR3 length: 16 residues. CDR1 and CDR2 from the germline V gene are SQVTM and ANQGSEA. V gave up 1 base and J gave up 6 bases; unmatched junction bases: 10. What was sequenced was PBMCs. V is TRBV29-1 and J is TRBJ2-3; TRBD2 agrees at 10 bases. The receptor's source is a woman between 18 and 29 years old in good health and CMV-seronegative. The CDR3 sequence: CSVEGLAGATGDTQYF. CDR3 bases: TGCAGCGTTGAAGGGCTAGCGGGGGCTACGGGGGATACGCAGTATTTT.